The 10 T cell receptor beta chains given below trace back to one sample, sequenced in a study of TIL therapy for anti-PD-1-resistant metastatic lung cancer. As for time point: pre-treatment sample, taken before nivolumab and TIL therapy. Sequencing used immunoSEQ v3. Measured with immunoSEQ multiplex PCR; TCRdb has only the in-frame clones, and not every one. This sample has more than 55,000 clones, with around four fifths found just once. The sample consisted of blood, taken at baseline. These receptors were obtained from a person between 25 and 80 years old with non-small cell lung cancer.

This rearrangement joins TRBV7-6 to TRBJ2-3; 7 bases align to TRBD1. Germline-derived CDR1 and CDR2 are SGHVS and FNYEAQ. V lost 3 bases to trimming and J lost 3 bases; unmatched junction nucleotides: 12. This CDR3 is 17 amino acids long. CDR3 sequence (DNA): TGTGCCAGCAGCTTCCAGGGAGCAGGGGGTATTACAGATACGCAGTATTTT. Its protein product is CASSFQGAGGITDTQYF. Complete variable domain (other parts from reference TRBV7-6 and TRBJ2-3): GAGVSQSPRYKVTKRGQDVALRCDPISGHVSLYWYRQALGQGPEFLTYFNYEAQQDKSGLPNDRFSAERPEGSISTLTIQRTEQRDSAMYRCASSFQGAGGITDTQYFGPGTRLTVL.

This chain uses TRBV29-1 with TRBJ1-1, with D possibly TRBD1 on 5 matching bases. Germline V CDR1 and CDR2: SQVTM, ANQGSEA. The CDR3 sequence is 15 residues long. Trimming shortened V by 6 bases and J by 0 bases, and 17 bases separated the two germline ends. In DNA form, the CDR3 reads TGCAGCGTAGGGAGGGGAGGGCTCATGAACACTGAAGCTTTCTTT. Its translation: CSVGRGGLMNTEAFF.

CDR3 loop: CASSLNRGHQETQYF. CDR3 bases: TGTGCCAGCAGCTTAAACAGGGGGCACCAAGAGACCCAGTACTTC. The chain links TRBV11-1 to TRBJ2-5; the match to TRBD1 covers 9 bases. V lost 2 bases, J lost 0 bases, and 1 base stayed unmatched. The CDR3 length is 15 residues. CDR1 and CDR2 from the germline V gene are SGHAT and FQDESV (reference sequence).

The V gene is TRBV18, the J gene TRBJ2-6, with TRBD2 matching over 7 bases. The CDR3 is 16 amino acids. The V and J ends lost 5 bases and 1 base, in that order; junction bases with no gene match: 5. CDR1 KGHSH and CDR2 LQKENI come from the germline V gene. The CDR3 DNA follows: TGTGCCAGCTCAACAAACGGGGGGTCTGGGGCCAACGTCCTGACTTTC. Protein product: CASSTNGGSGANVLTF.

This clone was counted between two and nine times. The chain has TRBV24-1 and TRBJ2-1, with TRBD1 as a possible D gene (6 bases). V was shortened by 5 bases and J by 10 bases, with 17 bases between the two germline ends. The CDR3 has 14 amino acids. Per the germline V gene, CDR1 is KGHDR and CDR2 is SFDVKD. CDR3 DNA: TGTGCCACCAGTGCCCCGTGGGGGCCGACCGAGCAGTTCTTC. This codes for CATSAPWGPTEQFF.

The chain employs TRBV10-1 and TRBJ2-5, with D perhaps matching TRBD2 (7 bases). CDR3 size: 16 residues. Germline V lookup: CDR1 WNHNN, CDR2 SYGVQD (reference sequence). Trimming shortened V by 9 bases and J by 3 bases, and 23 bases separated the two germline ends. The CDR3 region has the DNA TGCGCCAGGGGAGGGGGGGACCCGTCTGGGGAAGAGACCCAGTACTTC. This encodes CARGGGDPSGEETQYF.

The V call is TRBV5-5, the J call TRBJ2-5; 7 bases agree with TRBD2. The trim removed 4 bases at V and 4 bases at J, leaving 7 bases unmatched. The germline CDR1 and CDR2 sequences are SGHKS and YYEKEE (reference sequence). The CDR3 loop spans 14 amino acids. CDR3 nucleotides: TGTGCCAGCAGCCCGGCGGGGGATAGAGAGACCCAGTACTTC. Its translation: CASSPAGDRETQYF.

The chain combines TRBV27 with TRBJ1-1; D unclear. Germline V CDR1 and CDR2: MNHEY, SMNVEV (reference sequence). V lost 4 bases to trimming and J lost 3 bases, with 9 bases between them. There are 13 residues in the CDR3. The CDR3 loop reads CASSYWRDTEAFF. CDR3 nucleotide sequence: TGTGCCAGCAGTTACTGGAGAGACACTGAAGCTTTCTTT.

This rearrangement joins TRBV7-9 to TRBJ1-4; TRBD1 matches at 11 bases. The CDR3 is 16 residues long. CDR1 SEHNR and CDR2 FQNEAQ come from the germline V gene (reference sequence). With 2 bases clipped from V and 5 bases from J, the junction kept 4 bases outside the gene matches. The chain's CDR3 is CASSLMGQGENEKLFF. For the CDR3, the DNA is TGTGCCAGCAGCTTAATGGGACAGGGGGAAAATGAAAAACTGTTTTTT. The variable domain in full, completed from reference TRBV7-9 and TRBJ1-4, reads DTGVSQNPRHKITKRGQNVTFRCDPISEHNRLYWYRQTLGQGPEFLTYFQNEAQLEKSRLLSDRFSAERPKGSFSTLEIQRTEQGDSAMYLCASSLMGQGENEKLFFGSGTQLSVL.

The CDR3 loop is CASSVALLLNNEQFF. CDR3 in DNA: TGTGCCAGCAGCGTAGCTCTCCTCCTTAACAATGAGCAGTTCTTC. The V gene is TRBV9, the J gene TRBJ2-1; no reliable D call. With 0 bases removed from V and 5 bases from J, the gap between germline ends came to 12 bases. CDR3 length equals 15 residues. CDR1 and CDR2 (germline): SGDLS, YYNGEE.